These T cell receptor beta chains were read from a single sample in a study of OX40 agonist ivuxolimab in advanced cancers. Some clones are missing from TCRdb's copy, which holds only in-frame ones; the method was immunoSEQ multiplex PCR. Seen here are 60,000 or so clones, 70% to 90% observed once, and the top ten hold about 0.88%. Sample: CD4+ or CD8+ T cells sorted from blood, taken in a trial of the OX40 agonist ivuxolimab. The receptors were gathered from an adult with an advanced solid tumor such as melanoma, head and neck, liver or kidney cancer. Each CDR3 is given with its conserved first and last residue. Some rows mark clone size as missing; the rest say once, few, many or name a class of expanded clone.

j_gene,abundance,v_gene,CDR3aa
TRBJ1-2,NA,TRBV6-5,CASTYSGGYGYTF
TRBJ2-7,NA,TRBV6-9,CASSGTYSSYEQYF
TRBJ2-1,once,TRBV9,CASSVGGGLAGGISEQFF
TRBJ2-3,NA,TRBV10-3,CAISAGLAGPDTQYF
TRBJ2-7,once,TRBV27,CASSLSLYGEQYF
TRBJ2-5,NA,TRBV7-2,CASSLSPAAVTQYF
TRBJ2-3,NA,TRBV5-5,CAPGGPISTNTDTQYF
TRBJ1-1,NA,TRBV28,CASSIGHNTEAFF
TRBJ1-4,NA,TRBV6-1,CASTIQGTNEKLFF
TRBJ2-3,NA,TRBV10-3,CAISESGTSGGSTDTQYF
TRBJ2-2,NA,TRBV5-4,CASSFKGGAGELFF
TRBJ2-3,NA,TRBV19,CASSRTDTDTQYF
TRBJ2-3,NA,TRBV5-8,CASSGSGSSTDTQYF
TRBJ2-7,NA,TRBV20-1,CSALVYEQYF
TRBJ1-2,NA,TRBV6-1,CASKGREGGYGYTF
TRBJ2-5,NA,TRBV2,CASSEASGRQTQYF
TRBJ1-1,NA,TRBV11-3,CASRWGQGDTEAFF
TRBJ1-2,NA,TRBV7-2,CASSPGFGGYTF